Detailed here is one T cell receptor (beta chain). Which antigen it targets is not known. Per-base qualities were not stored, and no clone one base away is much larger. These data originate in a study of identical twins (dated by TCRdb to the mid-2010s). A note on the overall study: The study deep-sequenced TCR alpha and beta repertoires from monozygotic twins, unrelated adults of various ages and cord blood to test whether fetal clonotypes persist. To rule out contamination, the twin experiments were replicated at different times with different library preparation protocols. The full study reports these points: In monozygotic twins, recombination models systematically underestimated out-of-frame TCR alpha sharing, but the models matched the sharing seen between unrelated individuals. Out-of-frame TCR alpha sequences shared between twins showed an excess of low generation-probability sequences compared with coincidental sharing between unrelated individuals. A weaker excess of twin sharing was found in beta out-of-frame sequences because the signal-to-noise ratio was lowered by fewer shared sequences. Invariant T cells such as MAIT and iNKT could partly confound zero-insertion analyses, although diverse VJ usage argued against such confounding for most clonotypes. Because the same donors could not be followed over many years, conclusions were based on cross-sectional statistical analysis. Abundant cord blood beta clonotypes carried fewer insertions; young adult naive repertoires showed a weaker similar trend, while memory repertoires showed none.

Libraries were made using 5' RACE. These reads were obtained on an Illumina HiSeq 2000. A universal primer binding site was introduced by template switching, and a unique molecular identifier was present in the final cDNA, enabling accurate counting of TCR cDNA molecules. Specific primers in the conserved constant-segment region were used to synthesize first-strand cDNA for the TCR alpha and beta chains. To control for contamination, every cDNA library carried two barcodes: a SMART-Mk sample barcode plus Illumina barcodes. TruSeq adapter sequences, together with Illumina sample barcodes, were added in two successive PCR steps. The TCR alpha and beta cDNA libraries were sequenced on the Illumina HiSeq platform using custom primers. The original pipeline was this. Raw reads were processed with MiGEC to extract unique molecular identifiers, and MiXCR was used to determine CDR3 positions. Recombination models were inferred per individual with the repgenHMM and IGoR tools using an EM algorithm. Shared clonotypes were analyzed with the tcR package in R, and sharing was normalized by the product of cloneset sizes. To study raw recombination free of thymic and clonal selection effects, out-of-frame nonproductive sequences were analyzed. Clones were called with MiXCR by TCRdb after fastp trimmed the public reads at Q25, and only in-frame beta chains were retained. Identical CDR3 proteins give one entry, which carries the most common genes and DNA. None of the V and J calls come from the authors' own analysis; TCRdb made them. The sample includes about 890,000 distinct CDR3 sequences, with 9% to 15% observed a single time. About 1.6% of the sample comes from the top ten.

Every donor in the study was a healthy Caucasian. Three pairs of female monozygotic twins, all aged roughly 18 to 29 years, were included in the twin cohort. RNA for TCR libraries was isolated from peripheral blood mononuclear cells. These data are also associated with another study on yellow fever vaccine responses in identical twins. From the second report: According to the authors, the vaccine-induced T cell response in identical twins seemed to be partly convergent and partly specific to each individual. In identical twins, the study followed T cell clones that responded to the vaccine with precision.

Sequencing was performed on PBMCs. The sequence was obtained from a woman younger than 35 in good health.

The CDR3: CASSHPRDQETQYF. The DNA is TGTGCCAGCAGCCACCCCAGGGACCAAGAGACCCAGTACTTC. This chain is built from TRBV4-2 and TRBJ2-5; the best D guess is TRBD1, with 5 bases matching. Including cysteine and phenylalanine, the CDR3 has 14 amino acids. Of the read, only the CDR3 DNA is kept; its 42 bases are in frame from base 1. In the germline V gene, CDR1 corresponds to LGHNA and CDR2 to YNFKEQ. V gives up 3 bases and J gives up 0 bases, and the segment between their germline ends measures 8 bases.